This TCR beta chain was captured by sequencing in a study of identical twins. General study points: Cord blood's abundant beta clonotypes had fewer insertions, unlike memory repertoires. Partly confounded zero-insertion analyses could result from invariant MAIT and iNKT cells. Beta out-of-frame sequences displayed a weaker excess of sharing between twins.

CDR3 size: 16 residues. Germline V gene lookup returns CDR1 LNHNV and CDR2 YYDKDF (reference sequence). Trimming shortened V by 2 bases and J by 5 bases, and 15 bases separated the two germline ends. TCRdb reanalysed the 5' RACE reads using MiXCR and keeps one entry per CDR3 protein. The sample lists roughly 240,000 distinct CDR3 sequences; approximately 7.8% were seen once. On this clonotype: What it binds is not known.

All donors were healthy Caucasians. These data also featured in a second study, about yellow fever vaccine responses in identical twins.

The clonotype originates from a woman between 18 and 29 years old in good health. The sequenced sample consisted of CD8+ T cells sorted from blood. The gene calls are TRBV15 and TRBJ1-4; D is unresolved. DNA of the CDR3: TGTGCCACCAGCAGACCTTTTATGTCGCGAAATGAAAAACTGTTTTTT. This codes for CATSRPFMSRNEKLFF.